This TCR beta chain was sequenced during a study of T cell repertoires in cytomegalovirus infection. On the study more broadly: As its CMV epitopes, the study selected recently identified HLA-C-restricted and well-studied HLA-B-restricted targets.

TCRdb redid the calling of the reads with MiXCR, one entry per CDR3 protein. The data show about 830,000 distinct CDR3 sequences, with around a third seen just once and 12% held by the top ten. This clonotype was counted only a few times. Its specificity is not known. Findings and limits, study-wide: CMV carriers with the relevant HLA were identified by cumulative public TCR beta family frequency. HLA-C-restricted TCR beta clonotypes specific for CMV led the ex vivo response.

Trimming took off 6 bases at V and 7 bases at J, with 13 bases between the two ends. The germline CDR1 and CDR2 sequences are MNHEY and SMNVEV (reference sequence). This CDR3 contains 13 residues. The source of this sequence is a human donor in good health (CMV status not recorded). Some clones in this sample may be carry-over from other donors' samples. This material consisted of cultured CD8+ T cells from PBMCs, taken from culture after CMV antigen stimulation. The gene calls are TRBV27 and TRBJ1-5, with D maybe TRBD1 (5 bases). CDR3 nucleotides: TGTGCCAGCAGACCAAACGGGGCCCAGCCCCAGCATTTT. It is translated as CASRPNGAQPQHF.